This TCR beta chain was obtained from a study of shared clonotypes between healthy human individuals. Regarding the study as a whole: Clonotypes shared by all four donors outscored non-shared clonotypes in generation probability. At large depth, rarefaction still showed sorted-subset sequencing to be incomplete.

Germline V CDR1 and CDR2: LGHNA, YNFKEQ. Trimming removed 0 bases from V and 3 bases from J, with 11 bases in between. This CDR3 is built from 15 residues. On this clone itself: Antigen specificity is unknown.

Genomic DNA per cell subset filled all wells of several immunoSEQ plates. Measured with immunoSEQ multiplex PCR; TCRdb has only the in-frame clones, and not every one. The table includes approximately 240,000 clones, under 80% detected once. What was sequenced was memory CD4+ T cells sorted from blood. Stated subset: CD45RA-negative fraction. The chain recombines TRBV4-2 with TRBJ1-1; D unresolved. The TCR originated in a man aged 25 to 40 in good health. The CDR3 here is CASSQDSRADTEAFF. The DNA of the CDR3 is TGTGCCAGCAGCCAAGATAGCCGGGCGGACACTGAAGCTTTCTTT.